The clone carrying this T cell receptor beta chain was counted at least ten times. TCR beta CDR3 region amplification was performed from RNA transcripts. Using the HTBI primer set, a first-round RT-PCR was run on the TCR CDR3. One entry per CDR3 protein results from TCRdb running MiXCR on the multiplex PCR reads. This repertoire shows approximately 370,000 distinct CDR3 sequences, about 18% found once; its top ten account for approximately 30%. This sample is drawn from a study of T cells in Graves' hyperthyroidism and ophthalmopathy. V lost 4 bases and J lost 4, with 13 bases in between. CDR1 and CDR2 (germline): SEHNR, FQNEAQ (reference sequence). This CDR3 has 15 amino acids.

Source material: blood. This receptor was obtained from a woman younger than 45 with Graves' hyperthyroidism that later progressed to Graves' ophthalmopathy. J is TRBJ2-2 and V is TRBV7-9; no firm D call. In nucleotides, the CDR3 is TGTGCCAGCAGCTCTACCAAAAGAGGCACCGGGGAGCTGTTTTTT. It codes for CASSSTKRGTGELFF.